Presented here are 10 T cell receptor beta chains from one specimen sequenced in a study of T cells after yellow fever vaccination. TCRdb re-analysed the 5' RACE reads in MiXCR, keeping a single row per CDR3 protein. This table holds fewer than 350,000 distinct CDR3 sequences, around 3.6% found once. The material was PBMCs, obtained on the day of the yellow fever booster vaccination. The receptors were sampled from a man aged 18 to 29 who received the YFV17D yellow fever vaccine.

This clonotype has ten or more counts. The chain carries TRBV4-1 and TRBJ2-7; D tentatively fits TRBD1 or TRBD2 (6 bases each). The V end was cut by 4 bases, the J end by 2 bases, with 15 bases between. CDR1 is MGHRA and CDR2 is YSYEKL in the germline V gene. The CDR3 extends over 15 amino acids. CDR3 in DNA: TGCGCCAGCAGCCTTATTCCGGGGGCGGCCTACGAGCAGTACTTC. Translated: CASSLIPGAAYEQYF.

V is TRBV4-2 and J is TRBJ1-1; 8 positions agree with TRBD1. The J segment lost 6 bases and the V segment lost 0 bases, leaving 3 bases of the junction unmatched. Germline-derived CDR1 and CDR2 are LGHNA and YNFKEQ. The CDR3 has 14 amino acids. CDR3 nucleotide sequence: TGTGCCAGCAGCCAAGATAGACAGGGGTCTGAAGCTTTCTTT. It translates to CASSQDRQGSEAFF.

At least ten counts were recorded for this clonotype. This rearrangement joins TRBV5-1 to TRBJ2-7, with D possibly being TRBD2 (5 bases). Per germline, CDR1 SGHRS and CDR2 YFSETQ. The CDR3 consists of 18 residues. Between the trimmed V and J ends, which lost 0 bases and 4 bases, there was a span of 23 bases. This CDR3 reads CASSLAKAEDPTCYEQYV. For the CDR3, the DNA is TGCGCCAGCAGCTTGGCCAAAGCGGAGGACCCAACTTGTTACGAGCAGTACGTC.

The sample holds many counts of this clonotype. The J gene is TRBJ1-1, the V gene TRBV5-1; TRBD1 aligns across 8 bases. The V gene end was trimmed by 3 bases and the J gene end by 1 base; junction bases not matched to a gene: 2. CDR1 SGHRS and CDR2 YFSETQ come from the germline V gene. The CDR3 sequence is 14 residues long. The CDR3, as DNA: TGCGCCAGCAGCTGGGGGACAGGGAACACTGAAGCTTTCTTT. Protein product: CASSWGTGNTEAFF.

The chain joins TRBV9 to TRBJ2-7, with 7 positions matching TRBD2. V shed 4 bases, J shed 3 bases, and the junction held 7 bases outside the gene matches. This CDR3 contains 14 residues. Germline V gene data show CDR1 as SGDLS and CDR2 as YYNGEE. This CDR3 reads CASSSRGGDYEQYF. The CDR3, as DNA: TGTGCCAGCAGCTCTCGCGGGGGAGACTACGAGCAGTACTTC. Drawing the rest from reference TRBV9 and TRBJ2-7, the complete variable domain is DSGVTQTPKHLITATGQRVTLRCSPRSGDLSVYWYQQSLDQGLQFLIQYYNGEERAKGNILERFSAQQFPDLHSELNLSSLELGDSALYFCASSSRGGDYEQYFGPGTRLTVT.

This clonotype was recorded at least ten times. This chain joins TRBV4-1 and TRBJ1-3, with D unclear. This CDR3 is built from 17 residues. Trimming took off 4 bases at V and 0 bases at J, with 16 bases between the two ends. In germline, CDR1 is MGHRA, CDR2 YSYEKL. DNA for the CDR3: TGCGCCAGCAGCCGTGGGGTGGCGCGAAACTCTGGAAACACCATATATTTT. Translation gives CASSRGVARNSGNTIYF.

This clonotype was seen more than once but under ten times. In DNA, the CDR3 is TGTGCCAGCTCAGTCGGGCAGCCCCAGCATTTT. It translates to CASSVGQPQHF. The chain combines TRBV2 with TRBJ1-5; D call uncertain. V lost 8 bases and J 7 bases, leaving 9 bases between the germline ends. This CDR3 has 11 residues. The germline gives CDR1 SNHLY, CDR2 FYNNEI.

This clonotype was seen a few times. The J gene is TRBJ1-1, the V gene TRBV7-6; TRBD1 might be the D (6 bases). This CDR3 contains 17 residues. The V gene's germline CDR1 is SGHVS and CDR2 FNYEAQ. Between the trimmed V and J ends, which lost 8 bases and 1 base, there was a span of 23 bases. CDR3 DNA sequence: TGTGCCAGCCAGAGCCGGGACATGGGAGCCGAGAACACTGAAGCTTTCTTT. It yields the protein CASQSRDMGAENTEAFF.

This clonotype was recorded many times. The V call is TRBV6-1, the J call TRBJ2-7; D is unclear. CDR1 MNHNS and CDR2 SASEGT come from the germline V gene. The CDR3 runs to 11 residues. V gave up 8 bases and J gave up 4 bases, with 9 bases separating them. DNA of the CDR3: TGTGCCAGCGGAGTGGGGTACGAGCAGTACGTC. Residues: CASGVGYEQYV.

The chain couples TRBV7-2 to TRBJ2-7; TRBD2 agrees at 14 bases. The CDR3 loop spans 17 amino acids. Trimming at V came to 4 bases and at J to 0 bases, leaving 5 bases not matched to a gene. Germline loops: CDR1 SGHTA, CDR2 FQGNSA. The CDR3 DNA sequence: TGTGCCAGCAGCTATAGCGGGACTAGCGGGGGCTCCTACGAGCAGTACGTC. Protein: CASSYSGTSGGSYEQYV.